This T cell receptor (beta chain) was captured by sequencing in a study of beta chain features in type 1 diabetes. Findings and limits, study-wide: Within each of all four CD4+ subsets, Type 1 diabetes patients had TCRB CDR3s that were moderately but significantly shorter.

Deletions cut 4 bases from V and 1 base from J, with 11 bases between. The CDR3 totals 14 residues. Germline assignment: CDR1 SGHDT and CDR2 YYEEEE. The investigators reverse transcribed all of the isolated RNA, so they sequenced expressed TCRB transcripts. This table comes from immunoSEQ multiplex PCR, and its TCRdb copy is limited to in-frame clones, with some not included. The table shows around 300,000 clones, with over 14% occurring only once. Remarks on this clone: What it binds is not known.

The sequencing sample was made of naive CD4+ T cells from blood. The TCR comes from a man aged 18 to 29 with type 1 diabetes. This chain links TRBV5-6 with TRBJ1-1, with TRBD1 as a possible D gene (5 bases). The CDR3: CASSRQNPNTEAFF. Here the CDR3 DNA reads TGTGCCAGCAGCAGACAGAATCCGAACACTGAAGCTTTCTTT.